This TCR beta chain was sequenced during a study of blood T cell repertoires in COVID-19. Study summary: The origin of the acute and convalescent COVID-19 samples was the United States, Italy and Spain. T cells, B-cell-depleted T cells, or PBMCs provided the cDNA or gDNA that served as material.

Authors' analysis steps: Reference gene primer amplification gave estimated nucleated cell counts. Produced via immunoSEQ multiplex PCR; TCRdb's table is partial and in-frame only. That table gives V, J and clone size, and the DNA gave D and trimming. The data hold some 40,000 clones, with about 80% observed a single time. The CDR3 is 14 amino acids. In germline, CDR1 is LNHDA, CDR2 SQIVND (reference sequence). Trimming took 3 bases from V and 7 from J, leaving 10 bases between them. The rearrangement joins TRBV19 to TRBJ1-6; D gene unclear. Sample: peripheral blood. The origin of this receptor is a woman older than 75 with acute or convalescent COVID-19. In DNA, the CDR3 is TGTGCCAGTAGTATTGGGCCGGGAAATTCACCCCTCCACTTT. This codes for CASSIGPGNSPLHF.